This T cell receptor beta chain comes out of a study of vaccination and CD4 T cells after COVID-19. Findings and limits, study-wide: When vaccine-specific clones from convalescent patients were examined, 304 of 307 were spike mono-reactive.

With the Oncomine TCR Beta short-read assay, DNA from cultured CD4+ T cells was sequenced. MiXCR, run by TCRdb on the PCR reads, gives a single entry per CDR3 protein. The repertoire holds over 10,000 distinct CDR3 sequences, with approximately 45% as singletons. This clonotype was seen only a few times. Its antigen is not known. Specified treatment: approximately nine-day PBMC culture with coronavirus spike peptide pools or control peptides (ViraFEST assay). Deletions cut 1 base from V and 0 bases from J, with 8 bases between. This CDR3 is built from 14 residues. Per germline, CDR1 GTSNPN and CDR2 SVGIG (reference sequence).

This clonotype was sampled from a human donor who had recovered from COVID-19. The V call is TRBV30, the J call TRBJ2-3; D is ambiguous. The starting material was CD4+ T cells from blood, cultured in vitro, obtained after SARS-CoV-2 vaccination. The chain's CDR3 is CAWSAAFSTDTQYF. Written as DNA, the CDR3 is TGTGCCTGGAGTGCGGCATTTAGCACAGATACGCAGTATTTT.